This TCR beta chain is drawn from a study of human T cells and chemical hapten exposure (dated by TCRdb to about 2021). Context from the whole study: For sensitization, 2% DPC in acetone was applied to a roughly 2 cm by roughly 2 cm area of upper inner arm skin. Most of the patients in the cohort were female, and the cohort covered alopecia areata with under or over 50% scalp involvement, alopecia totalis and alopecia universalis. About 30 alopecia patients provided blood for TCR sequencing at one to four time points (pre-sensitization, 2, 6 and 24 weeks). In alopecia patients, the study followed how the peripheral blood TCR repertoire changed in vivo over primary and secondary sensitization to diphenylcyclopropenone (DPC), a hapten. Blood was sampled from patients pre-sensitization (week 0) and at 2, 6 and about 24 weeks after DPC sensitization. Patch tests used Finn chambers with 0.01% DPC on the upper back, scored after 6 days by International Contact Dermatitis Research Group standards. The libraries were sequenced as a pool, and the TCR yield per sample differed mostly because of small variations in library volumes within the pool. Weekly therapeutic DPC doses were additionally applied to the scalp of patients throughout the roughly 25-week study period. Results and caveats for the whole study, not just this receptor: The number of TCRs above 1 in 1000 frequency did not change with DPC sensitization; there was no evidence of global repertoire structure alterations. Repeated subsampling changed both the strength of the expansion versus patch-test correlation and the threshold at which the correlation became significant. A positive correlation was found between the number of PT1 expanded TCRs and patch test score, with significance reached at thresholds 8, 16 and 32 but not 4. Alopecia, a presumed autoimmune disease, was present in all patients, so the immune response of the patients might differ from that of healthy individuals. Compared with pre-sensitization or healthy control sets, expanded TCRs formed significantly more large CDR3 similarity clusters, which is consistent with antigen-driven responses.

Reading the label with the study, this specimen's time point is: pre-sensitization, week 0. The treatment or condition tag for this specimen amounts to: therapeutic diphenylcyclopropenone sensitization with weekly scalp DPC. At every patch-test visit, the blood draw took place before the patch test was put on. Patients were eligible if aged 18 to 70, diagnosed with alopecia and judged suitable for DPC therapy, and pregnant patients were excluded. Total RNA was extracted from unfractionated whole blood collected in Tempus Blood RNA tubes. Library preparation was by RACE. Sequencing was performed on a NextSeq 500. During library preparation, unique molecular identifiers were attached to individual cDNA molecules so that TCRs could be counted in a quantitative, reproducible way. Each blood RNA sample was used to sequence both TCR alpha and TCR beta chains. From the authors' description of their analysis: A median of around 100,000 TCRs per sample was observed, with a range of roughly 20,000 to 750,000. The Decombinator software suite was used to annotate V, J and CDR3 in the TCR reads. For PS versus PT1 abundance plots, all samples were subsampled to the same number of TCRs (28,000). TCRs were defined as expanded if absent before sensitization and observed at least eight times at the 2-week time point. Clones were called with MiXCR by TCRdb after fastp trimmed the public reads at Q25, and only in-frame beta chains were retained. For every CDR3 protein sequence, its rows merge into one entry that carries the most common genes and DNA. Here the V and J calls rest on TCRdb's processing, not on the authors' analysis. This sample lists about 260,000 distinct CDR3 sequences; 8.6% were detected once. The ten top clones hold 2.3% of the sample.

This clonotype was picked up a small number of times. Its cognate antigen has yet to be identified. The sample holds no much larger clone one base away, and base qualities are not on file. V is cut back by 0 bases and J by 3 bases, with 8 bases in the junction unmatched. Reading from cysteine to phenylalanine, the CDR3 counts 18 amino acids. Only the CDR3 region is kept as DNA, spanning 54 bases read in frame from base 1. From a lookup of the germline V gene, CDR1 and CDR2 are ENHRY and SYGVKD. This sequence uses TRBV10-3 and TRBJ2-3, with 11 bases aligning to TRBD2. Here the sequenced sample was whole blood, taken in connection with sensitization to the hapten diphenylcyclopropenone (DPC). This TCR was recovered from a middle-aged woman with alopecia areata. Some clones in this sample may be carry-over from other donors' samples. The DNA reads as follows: TGTGCCATCAGTGAGTCGCATAGCGGGAGGGCTTCGACAGATACGCAGTATTTT. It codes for CAISESHSGRASTDTQYF.